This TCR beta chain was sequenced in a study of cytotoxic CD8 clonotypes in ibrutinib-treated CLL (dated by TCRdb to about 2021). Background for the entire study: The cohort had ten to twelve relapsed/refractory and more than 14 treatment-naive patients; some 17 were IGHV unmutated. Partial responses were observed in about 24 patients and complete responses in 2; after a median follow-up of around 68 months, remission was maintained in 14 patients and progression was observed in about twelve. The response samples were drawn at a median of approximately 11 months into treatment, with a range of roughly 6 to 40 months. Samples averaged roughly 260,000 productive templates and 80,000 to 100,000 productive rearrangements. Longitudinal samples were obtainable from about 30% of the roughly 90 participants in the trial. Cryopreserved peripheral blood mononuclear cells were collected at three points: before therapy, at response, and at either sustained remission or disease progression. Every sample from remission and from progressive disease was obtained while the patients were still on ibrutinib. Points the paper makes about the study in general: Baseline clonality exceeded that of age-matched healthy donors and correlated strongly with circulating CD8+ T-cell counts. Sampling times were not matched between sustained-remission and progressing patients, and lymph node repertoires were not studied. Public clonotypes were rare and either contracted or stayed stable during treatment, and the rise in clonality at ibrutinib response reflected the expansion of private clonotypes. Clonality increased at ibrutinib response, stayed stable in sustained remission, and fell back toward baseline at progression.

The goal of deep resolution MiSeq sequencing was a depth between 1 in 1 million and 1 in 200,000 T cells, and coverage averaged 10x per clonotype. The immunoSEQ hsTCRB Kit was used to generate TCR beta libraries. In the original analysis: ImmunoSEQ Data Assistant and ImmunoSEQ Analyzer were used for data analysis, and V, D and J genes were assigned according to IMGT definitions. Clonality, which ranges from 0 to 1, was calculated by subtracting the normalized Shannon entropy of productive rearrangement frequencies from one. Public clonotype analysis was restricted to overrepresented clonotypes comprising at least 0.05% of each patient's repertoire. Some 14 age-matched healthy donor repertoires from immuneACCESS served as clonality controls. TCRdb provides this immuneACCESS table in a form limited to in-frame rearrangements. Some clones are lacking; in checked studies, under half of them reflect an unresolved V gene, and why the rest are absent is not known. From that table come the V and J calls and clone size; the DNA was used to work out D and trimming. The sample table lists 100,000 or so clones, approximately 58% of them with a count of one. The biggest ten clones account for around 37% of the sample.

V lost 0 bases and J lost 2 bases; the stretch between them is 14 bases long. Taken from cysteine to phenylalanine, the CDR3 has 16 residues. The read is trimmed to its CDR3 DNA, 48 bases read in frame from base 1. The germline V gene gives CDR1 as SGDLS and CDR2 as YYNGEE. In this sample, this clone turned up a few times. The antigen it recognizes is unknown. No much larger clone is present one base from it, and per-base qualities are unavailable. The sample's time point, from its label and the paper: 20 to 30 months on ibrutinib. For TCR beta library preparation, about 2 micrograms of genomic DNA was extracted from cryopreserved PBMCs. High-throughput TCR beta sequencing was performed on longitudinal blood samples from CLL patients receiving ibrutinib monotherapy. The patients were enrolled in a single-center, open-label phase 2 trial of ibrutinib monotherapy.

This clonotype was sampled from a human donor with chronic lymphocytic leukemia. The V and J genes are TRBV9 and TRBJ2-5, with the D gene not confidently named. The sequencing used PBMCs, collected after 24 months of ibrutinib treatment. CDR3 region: CASSVGGKVGQETQYF. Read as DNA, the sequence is TGTGCCAGCAGCGTAGGGGGTAAGGTGGGGCAAGAGACCCAGTACTTC.